This T cell receptor (beta chain) is drawn from a study of long-term antiretroviral therapy in people with HIV. The samples comprised about 0.95-11 million cryopreserved PBMC ahead of DNA extraction. Runs used v3.0 of the immunoSEQ assay and were done at survey level. The table came from immunoSEQ multiplex PCR; TCRdb's copy has only in-frame clones and leaves some out. The table has approximately 26,000 clones, around 83% seen once; the top ten hold 13% to 15%. The trim removed 0 bases at V and 13 bases at J, leaving 11 bases unmatched. Germline assignment: CDR1 LGHNA and CDR2 YSLEER. CDR3 length: 17 residues.

This chain connects TRBV4-3 to TRBJ2-3; 15 nucleotides agree with TRBD2. The sample was unsorted PBMCs, taken 2.9 years after starting antiretroviral therapy. The clonotype was recovered from a man between 50 and 59 years old with HIV. The CDR3 here is CASSQDLPGLAGGREYF. CDR3 sequence (DNA): TGCGCCAGCAGCCAAGATTTGCCGGGACTAGCGGGGGGCAGGGAGTATTTT.